This T cell receptor beta chain was retrieved from a study of CD8 T cells in ankylosing spondylitis. This CDR3 is built from 20 residues. Germline trimming cut 4 bases from V and 2 bases from J; bases unmatched to any gene: 16. Germline loops: CDR1 MDHEN, CDR2 SYDVKM. Quantitative 5'-RACE was performed with molecular barcodes, and it yielded the TCR beta libraries. TCRdb reprocessed the 5' RACE reads with MiXCR, giving one entry per CDR3 protein. The sample comprises under 450,000 distinct CDR3 sequences, approximately 17% of which are singletons, and just over 1% rests with the top ten. This clonotype was observed a few times. Antigen specificity is unknown. General study findings and limits: Disease-linked clones bore a CD8+ phenotype, appearing relatively rarely in peripheral blood. Blood of patients with ankylosing spondylitis appeared to be characterized by a TCR beta motif of several highly homologous variants.

The rearrangement links TRBV28 to TRBJ1-3, with 11 nucleotides matching TRBD1. This sequence was found in a male donor with ankylosing spondylitis. The sequenced sample consisted of blood, either unsorted or a sorted T cell fraction (not recorded which). CDR3 sequence reads: CASSSPLGSTGQGAGNTIYF. The CDR3 DNA follows: TGTGCCAGCAGTTCCCCCCTTGGATCCACGGGACAGGGGGCTGGAAACACCATATATTTT. The variable domain in full, completed from reference TRBV28 and TRBJ1-3, reads DVKVTQSSRYLVKRTGEKVFLECVQDMDHENMFWYRQDPGLGLRLIYFSYDVKMKEKGDIPEGYSVSREKKERFSLILESASTNQTSMYLCASSSPLGSTGQGAGNTIYFGEGSWLTVV.